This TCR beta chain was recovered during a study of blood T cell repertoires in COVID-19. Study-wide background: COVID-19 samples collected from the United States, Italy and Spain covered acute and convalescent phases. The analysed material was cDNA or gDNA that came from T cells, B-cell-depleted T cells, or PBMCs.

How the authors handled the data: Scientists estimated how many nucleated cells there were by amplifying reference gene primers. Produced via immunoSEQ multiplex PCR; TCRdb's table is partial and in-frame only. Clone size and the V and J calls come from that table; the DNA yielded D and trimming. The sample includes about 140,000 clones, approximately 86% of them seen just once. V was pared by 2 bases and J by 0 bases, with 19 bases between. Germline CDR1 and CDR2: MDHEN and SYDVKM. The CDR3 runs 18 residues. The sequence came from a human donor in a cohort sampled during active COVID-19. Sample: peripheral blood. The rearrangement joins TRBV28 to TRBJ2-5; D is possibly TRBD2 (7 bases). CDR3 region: CASSLDVRGGTYQETQYF. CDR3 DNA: TGTGCCAGCAGTTTAGACGTGAGGGGGGGAACATACCAAGAGACCCAGTACTTC.